This record looks at one T cell receptor (beta chain) sequence and its context. The antigen is not known. These data come from a study of blood T cells in healthy people across ages. Study context: Capture via template switching afforded approximately one barcoded beta molecule per two T cells.

With a J-beta primer mix and a sample-barcoded 5' primer, a second PCR ran about 6 to 11 cycles. TCRdb analysed the 5' RACE reads with MiXCR anew, one entry per CDR3 protein. Among around 620,000 distinct CDR3 sequences, about 25% were seen once, and the ten largest hold less than 20%. Overall study results and limits: Donor CMV infection status was unknown, possibly confounding age-related changes in expanded clonotypes.

CDR1 and CDR2 from the germline V gene are DFQATT and SNEGSKA (reference sequence). J gave up 0 bases and V 2 bases, and 9 bases lay outside the gene matches. This CDR3 contains 17 residues. The V gene is TRBV20-1, the J gene TRBJ1-4, with 7 bases fitting TRBD1. The receptor was isolated from a woman in her 70s in good health. The sample comprised blood. This CDR3 reads CSARIRAGQATNEKLFF. CDR3 coding DNA: TGCAGTGCTAGAATCAGGGCCGGACAGGCAACTAATGAAAAACTGTTTTTT.